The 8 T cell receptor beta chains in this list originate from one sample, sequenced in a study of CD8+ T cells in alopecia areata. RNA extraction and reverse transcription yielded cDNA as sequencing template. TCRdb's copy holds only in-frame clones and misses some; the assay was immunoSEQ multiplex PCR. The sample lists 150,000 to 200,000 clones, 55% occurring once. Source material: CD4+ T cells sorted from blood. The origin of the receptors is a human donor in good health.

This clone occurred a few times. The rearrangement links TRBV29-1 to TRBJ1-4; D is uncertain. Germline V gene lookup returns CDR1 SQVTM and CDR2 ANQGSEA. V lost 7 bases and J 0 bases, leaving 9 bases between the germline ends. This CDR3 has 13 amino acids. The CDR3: CSARPTTNEKLFF. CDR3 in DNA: TGCAGCGCTCGCCCAACAACTAATGAAAAACTGTTTTTT.

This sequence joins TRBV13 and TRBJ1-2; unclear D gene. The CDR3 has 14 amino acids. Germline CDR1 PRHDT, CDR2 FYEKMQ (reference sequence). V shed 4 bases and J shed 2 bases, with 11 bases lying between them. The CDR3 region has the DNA TGTGCCAGCAGCTCGGAGTGGGGAAACTATGGCTACACCTTC. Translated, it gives CASSSEWGNYGYTF.

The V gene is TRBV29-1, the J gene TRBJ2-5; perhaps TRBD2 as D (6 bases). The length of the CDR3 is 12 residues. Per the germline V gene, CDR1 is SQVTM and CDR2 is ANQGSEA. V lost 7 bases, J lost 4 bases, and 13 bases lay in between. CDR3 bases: TGCAGCGGCAAAGCGGGTGGAGAGACCCAGTACTTC. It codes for CSGKAGGETQYF.

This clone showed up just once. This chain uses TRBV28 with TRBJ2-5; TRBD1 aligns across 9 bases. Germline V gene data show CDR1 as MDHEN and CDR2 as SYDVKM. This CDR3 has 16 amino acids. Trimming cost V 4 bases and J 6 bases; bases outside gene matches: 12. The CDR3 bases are TGTGCCAGCAGTTCAACCCTAGGGACAGGGATGAAGACCCAGTACTTC. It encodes CASSSTLGTGMKTQYF.

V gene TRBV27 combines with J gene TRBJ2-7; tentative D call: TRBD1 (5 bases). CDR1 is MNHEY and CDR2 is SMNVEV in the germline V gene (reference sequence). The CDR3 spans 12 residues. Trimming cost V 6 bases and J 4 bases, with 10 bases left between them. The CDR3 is CASRAGIYEQYF. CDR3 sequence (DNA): TGTGCCAGCAGGGCAGGGATTTACGAGCAGTACTTC.

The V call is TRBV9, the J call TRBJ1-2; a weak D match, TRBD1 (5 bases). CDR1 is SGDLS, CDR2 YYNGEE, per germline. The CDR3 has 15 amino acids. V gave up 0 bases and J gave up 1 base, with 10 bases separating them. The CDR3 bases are TGTGCCAGCAGCGTAGATGGGGGAGGTAACTATGGCTACACCTTC. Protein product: CASSVDGGGNYGYTF.

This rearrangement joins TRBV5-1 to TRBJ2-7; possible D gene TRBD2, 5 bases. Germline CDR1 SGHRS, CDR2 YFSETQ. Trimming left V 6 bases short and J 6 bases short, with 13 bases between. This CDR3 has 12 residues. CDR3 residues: CASIGRGREQYF. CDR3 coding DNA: TGCGCCAGCATTGGTAGAGGGCGCGAGCAGTACTTC.

The chain's CDR3 is CASSAFRTGGDGYTF. The CDR3 coding sequence is TGTGCCAGCAGCGCCTTTAGGACAGGGGGGGATGGCTACACCTTC. V usage is TRBV9 and J usage is TRBJ1-2; 10 nucleotides match TRBD1. J was trimmed by 6 bases and V by 3 bases; bases with no gene match: 8. CDR3 length: 15 residues. The germline CDR1 and CDR2 sequences are SGDLS and YYNGEE.